A selection of T cell receptor beta chains follows, all from one sample in a study of Graves' ophthalmopathy and Graves' hyperthyroidism. TCRdb re-called the multiplex PCR reads with MiXCR, one entry per CDR3 protein. Here the sample spans hundreds of thousands of distinct CDR3 sequences, 20% to 25% being singletons. The sample was peripheral blood. The receptors derive from a woman younger than 35 with stable Graves' hyperthyroidism. The CDR3 runs from the conserved cysteine through the conserved F or W. Fields, in order: V gene, J gene, D gene, clone size, CDR3 DNA, CDR3 protein. The D gene is left open where the match is weak. For some rows the clone size is stated as once, few or many, or as a class when expanded; others skip it.

v_call: TRBV11-2
j_call: TRBJ2-2
d_call: TRBD2
clone_size: once
cdr3_nt: TGTGCCAGCAGCCCTAGACTAGCGGGAGGGCCGGGCGGGGGGCTGTTTTTT
cdr3_aa: CASSPRLAGGPGGGLFF

v_call: TRBV6-2/TRBV6-3
j_call: TRBJ2-5
d_call: NA
clone_size: many
cdr3_nt: TGTGCCAGCACCGCAGGTTCCCAAGAGACCCAGTACTTC
cdr3_aa: CASTAGSQETQYF

v_call: TRBV24-1
j_call: TRBJ2-2
d_call: TRBD2
clone_size: many
cdr3_nt: TGTGCCACCAGGACTAGCGGGGGCACCGGGGAGCTGTTTTTT
cdr3_aa: CATRTSGGTGELFF

v_call: TRBV29-1
j_call: TRBJ1-2
d_call: NA
clone_size: many
cdr3_nt: TGCAGCGTTGACCTCGGGACGTTTGGGGGCTACACCTTC
cdr3_aa: CSVDLGTFGGYTF

v_call: TRBV20-1
j_call: TRBJ1-1
d_call: TRBD1
clone_size: many
cdr3_nt: TGCAGTGCTAGCCTCCAGGGGGGCCTCACTGAAGCTTTCTTT
cdr3_aa: CSASLQGGLTEAFF

v_call: TRBV20-1
j_call: TRBJ2-5
d_call: NA
clone_size: NA
cdr3_nt: TGCAGTGCTAAAGACAGGCCGGAAGAGACCCAGTACTTC
cdr3_aa: CSAKDRPEETQYF

v_call: TRBV12-3/TRBV12-4
j_call: TRBJ1-5
d_call: NA
clone_size: NA
cdr3_nt: TGTGCCAGCAGAGGTGACGGGCCTAATCAGCCCCAGCATTTT
cdr3_aa: CASRGDGPNQPQHF

v_call: TRBV10-1
j_call: TRBJ2-7
d_call: NA
clone_size: many
cdr3_nt: TGCGCCAGCAGTGCGGGTAACCCCGTCCCGCAGTACTTC
cdr3_aa: CASSAGNPVPQYF

v_call: TRBV12-3/TRBV12-4
j_call: TRBJ2-5
d_call: TRBD1
clone_size: many
cdr3_nt: TGTGCCAGCAGTCAACCACTCGGACAGGGCTCAGTGACCCAGTACTTC
cdr3_aa: CASSQPLGQGSVTQYF

v_call: TRBV12-3/TRBV12-4
j_call: TRBJ2-2
d_call: TRBD1
clone_size: many
cdr3_nt: TGTGCCAGCAGTATCGGACAGGGGGCGGACGGGGAGCTGTTTTTT
cdr3_aa: CASSIGQGADGELFF

v_call: TRBV12-3/TRBV12-4
j_call: TRBJ1-1
d_call: NA
clone_size: NA
cdr3_nt: TGTGCCAGCAGTTTGGATGGTTTTACTGAAGCTTTCTTT
cdr3_aa: CASSLDGFTEAFF

v_call: TRBV12-3/TRBV12-4
j_call: TRBJ2-7
d_call: NA
clone_size: NA
cdr3_nt: TGTGCCAGCAGCTCTAGACTACCCTACGAGCAGTACTTC
cdr3_aa: CASSSRLPYEQYF

v_call: TRBV2
j_call: TRBJ2-5
d_call: TRBD1
clone_size: many
cdr3_nt: TGTGCCAGCAGTCGGGACAGGGTCTACCAAGAGACCCAGTACTTC
cdr3_aa: CASSRDRVYQETQYF

v_call: TRBV12-3/TRBV12-4
j_call: TRBJ2-2
d_call: NA
clone_size: NA
cdr3_nt: TGTGCCAGCAGTTTAGATGGGGTTAACACCGGGGAGCTGTTTTTT
cdr3_aa: CASSLDGVNTGELFF

v_call: TRBV6-2/TRBV6-3
j_call: TRBJ1-2
d_call: TRBD1
clone_size: many
cdr3_nt: TGTGCCAGCAGTTACTCTCCGGGGGGAGACAGGGGGCTTTATGGCTACACCTTC
cdr3_aa: CASSYSPGGDRGLYGYTF

v_call: TRBV15
j_call: TRBJ2-5
d_call: TRBD2
clone_size: NA
cdr3_nt: TGTGCCACCAGCAGCGCGGGAGCCCAAGAGACCCAGTACTTC
cdr3_aa: CATSSAGAQETQYF

v_call: TRBV12-3/TRBV12-4
j_call: TRBJ1-1
d_call: NA
clone_size: many
cdr3_nt: TGTGCCAGCAGTTGGGTCGGGGCGAACACTGAAGCTTTCTTT
cdr3_aa: CASSWVGANTEAFF

v_call: TRBV30
j_call: TRBJ2-7
d_call: NA
clone_size: NA
cdr3_nt: TGTGCCTGGAGTGTACAAGCGGCAAGCTCCTACGAGCAGTACTTC
cdr3_aa: CAWSVQAASSYEQYF

v_call: TRBV28
j_call: TRBJ1-6
d_call: NA
clone_size: few
cdr3_nt: TGTGCCAGCAGTTTATCCAGCTTCTATAATTCACCCCTCCACTTT
cdr3_aa: CASSLSSFYNSPLHF

v_call: TRBV20-1
j_call: TRBJ2-7
d_call: TRBD2
clone_size: many
cdr3_nt: TGCAGTGCTAGCCTCATTGGGACTAGACCAACCTACGAGCAGTACTTC
cdr3_aa: CSASLIGTRPTYEQYF

v_call: TRBV12-3/TRBV12-4
j_call: TRBJ2-7
d_call: NA
clone_size: many
cdr3_nt: TGTGCCAGCAGTTTAGCGCTAACGGGAGCTTCCTACGAGCAGTACTTC
cdr3_aa: CASSLALTGASYEQYF

v_call: TRBV28
j_call: TRBJ2-5
d_call: NA
clone_size: NA
cdr3_nt: TGTGCCAGCAGTTTGGGCTGGGAGAGGGAGACCCAGTACTTC
cdr3_aa: CASSLGWERETQYF

v_call: TRBV6-5
j_call: TRBJ2-5
d_call: TRBD1
clone_size: few
cdr3_nt: TGTGCCAGCAGTTACTCGAGGGGGCCCGATCAAGAGACCCAGTACTTC
cdr3_aa: CASSYSRGPDQETQYF

v_call: TRBV19
j_call: TRBJ2-7
d_call: TRBD1
clone_size: NA
cdr3_nt: TGTGCCAGTAGTATGGGACAGGGCGTCCACGAGCAGTACTTC
cdr3_aa: CASSMGQGVHEQYF

v_call: TRBV30
j_call: TRBJ1-1
d_call: NA
clone_size: many
cdr3_nt: TGTGCCTGGAGTCCCCGGGAAACTGAAGCTTTCTTT
cdr3_aa: CAWSPRETEAFF

v_call: TRBV15
j_call: TRBJ2-7
d_call: NA
clone_size: many
cdr3_nt: TGTGCCACCAGCAGAGATTGGCGCGGGGTCTACGAGCAGTACTTC
cdr3_aa: CATSRDWRGVYEQYF

v_call: TRBV7-3
j_call: TRBJ1-2
d_call: NA
clone_size: many
cdr3_nt: TGTGCCAGCAGCCCTATGGCAGGGGCCGGTGGCTACACCTTC
cdr3_aa: CASSPMAGAGGYTF

v_call: TRBV12-3/TRBV12-4
j_call: TRBJ1-1
d_call: TRBD1
clone_size: many
cdr3_nt: TGTGCCAGCAGCCGAACCGGGACAGGGCGGTTTACTGAAGCTTTCTTT
cdr3_aa: CASSRTGTGRFTEAFF

v_call: TRBV10-3
j_call: TRBJ1-3
d_call: NA
clone_size: many
cdr3_nt: TGTGCCATCAGTGACGGTGGAAACACCATATATTTT
cdr3_aa: CAISDGGNTIYF

v_call: TRBV20-1
j_call: TRBJ1-1
d_call: NA
clone_size: NA
cdr3_nt: TGCAGTGCTAGAGAGGCGAACACTGAAGCTTTCTTT
cdr3_aa: CSAREANTEAFF

v_call: TRBV4-1
j_call: TRBJ2-5
d_call: TRBD1
clone_size: many
cdr3_nt: TGCGCCAGCAGCCATAGGCGGCTGGGGGACAGGGAAGAGACCCAGTACTTC
cdr3_aa: CASSHRRLGDREETQYF

v_call: TRBV6-5
j_call: TRBJ2-5
d_call: NA
clone_size: many
cdr3_nt: TGTGCCAGCAGTTACTCGCAGGGTTCAAAGACCCAGTACTTC
cdr3_aa: CASSYSQGSKTQYF

v_call: TRBV20-1
j_call: TRBJ2-7
d_call: NA
clone_size: many
cdr3_nt: TGCAGTGCTAGACTCTACTCGGCTAGCGCAGCCTACGAGCAGTACTTC
cdr3_aa: CSARLYSASAAYEQYF

v_call: TRBV9
j_call: TRBJ2-7
d_call: TRBD1
clone_size: NA
cdr3_nt: TGTGCCAGCAGCGTAGCTGCAGGGGGCGAGCAGTACTTC
cdr3_aa: CASSVAAGGEQYF

v_call: TRBV10-2
j_call: TRBJ1-1
d_call: NA
clone_size: NA
cdr3_nt: TGCGCCAGCAGTGAGGACGGTGACACTGAAGCTTTCTTT
cdr3_aa: CASSEDGDTEAFF

v_call: TRBV10-3
j_call: TRBJ2-3
d_call: NA
clone_size: many
cdr3_nt: TGTGCCATCAGTGTGGAATCTAGCGTCGTAGATACGCAGTATTTT
cdr3_aa: CAISVESSVVDTQYF

v_call: TRBV5-5
j_call: TRBJ1-1
d_call: NA
clone_size: many
cdr3_nt: TGTGCCAGCAGCAAACAGGTAATGAACACTGAAGCTTTCTTT
cdr3_aa: CASSKQVMNTEAFF

v_call: TRBV5-6
j_call: TRBJ2-4
d_call: TRBD2
clone_size: many
cdr3_nt: TGTGCCAGCAGCTTGACTAGCGGAGCCAAAAACATTCAGTACTTC
cdr3_aa: CASSLTSGAKNIQYF

v_call: TRBV19
j_call: TRBJ2-7
d_call: NA
clone_size: many
cdr3_nt: TGTGCCACAGGAAACTCCTACGAGCAGTACTTC
cdr3_aa: CATGNSYEQYF

v_call: TRBV29-1
j_call: TRBJ2-2
d_call: TRBD1
clone_size: NA
cdr3_nt: TGCAGCGTTATTCTCCGGGACAGACTCACGAACACCGGGGAGCTGTTTTTT
cdr3_aa: CSVILRDRLTNTGELFF

v_call: TRBV12-3/TRBV12-4
j_call: TRBJ1-2
d_call: NA
clone_size: NA
cdr3_nt: TGTGCCAGCACCTGGTCGAGGCCTTCTTCTTATGGCTACACCTTC
cdr3_aa: CASTWSRPSSYGYTF

v_call: TRBV19
j_call: TRBJ2-5
d_call: NA
clone_size: many
cdr3_nt: TGTGCCAGCGGTGGAGGGGAAGAGACCCAGTACTTC
cdr3_aa: CASGGGEETQYF

v_call: TRBV27
j_call: TRBJ2-2
d_call: NA
clone_size: many
cdr3_nt: TGTGCCAGTCGATGGGTCCGCCACACCGGGGAGCTGTTTTTT
cdr3_aa: CASRWVRHTGELFF

v_call: TRBV7-2
j_call: TRBJ2-5
d_call: TRBD2
clone_size: many
cdr3_nt: TGTGCCAGCAGCTTAGGCAGCGGGAGTTCAGAGACCCAGTACTTC
cdr3_aa: CASSLGSGSSETQYF

v_call: TRBV15
j_call: TRBJ1-2
d_call: TRBD1
clone_size: many
cdr3_nt: TGTGCCACCAGTCCCTCGACAGGGGGCTACTATGGCTACACCTTC
cdr3_aa: CATSPSTGGYYGYTF

v_call: TRBV7-3
j_call: TRBJ2-5
d_call: TRBD2
clone_size: many
cdr3_nt: TGTGCCAGCAGCTTAAGCGGGAGTGGCGAGACCCAGTACTTC
cdr3_aa: CASSLSGSGETQYF

v_call: TRBV12-3/TRBV12-4
j_call: TRBJ1-2
d_call: NA
clone_size: many
cdr3_nt: TGTGCCAGCAGTCTTAGCCGGGACACGTTGTATGGCTACACCTTC
cdr3_aa: CASSLSRDTLYGYTF

v_call: TRBV30
j_call: TRBJ1-5
d_call: NA
clone_size: few
cdr3_nt: TGTGCCTGGAGTCCGGGGACTTCAATCAGCTCCCAGCATTTT
cdr3_aa: CAWSPGTSISSQHF

v_call: TRBV7-9
j_call: TRBJ2-4
d_call: NA
clone_size: many
cdr3_nt: TGTGCCAGCAGCTCCGCCGGACTGGAAAACATTCAGTACTTC
cdr3_aa: CASSSAGLENIQYF

v_call: TRBV5-1
j_call: TRBJ2-7
d_call: TRBD2
clone_size: many
cdr3_nt: TGCGCCAGCAGCCCTCTGGGACTATCCGCGCCTCGCGAGCAGTACTTC
cdr3_aa: CASSPLGLSAPREQYF

v_call: TRBV28
j_call: TRBJ2-7
d_call: NA
clone_size: many
cdr3_nt: TGTGCCAGCCTCCGGAGCGGCTACTACGAGCAGTACTTC
cdr3_aa: CASLRSGYYEQYF

v_call: TRBV7-8
j_call: TRBJ2-7
d_call: NA
clone_size: many
cdr3_nt: TGTGCCAGCAGCCCCGATTGGGGGCGTTTTGAGCAGTACTTC
cdr3_aa: CASSPDWGRFEQYF

v_call: TRBV18
j_call: TRBJ1-1
d_call: TRBD1
clone_size: many
cdr3_nt: TGTGCCAGCTCACCACAAAAGGGGGCGAACACTGAAGCTTTCTTT
cdr3_aa: CASSPQKGANTEAFF

v_call: TRBV9
j_call: TRBJ2-7
d_call: NA
clone_size: many
cdr3_nt: TGTGCCAGCAGCGTAGCCGGGCAGGCCACCTACGAGCAGTACTTC
cdr3_aa: CASSVAGQATYEQYF

v_call: TRBV11-2
j_call: TRBJ2-5
d_call: NA
clone_size: NA
cdr3_nt: TGTGCCAGCAGCTTTGAGGAAGAGACCCAGTACTTC
cdr3_aa: CASSFEEETQYF

v_call: TRBV7-2
j_call: TRBJ2-6
d_call: NA
clone_size: many
cdr3_nt: TGTGCCAGCAGCTGGCGGCAATCTGGGGCCAACGTCCTGACTTTC
cdr3_aa: CASSWRQSGANVLTF